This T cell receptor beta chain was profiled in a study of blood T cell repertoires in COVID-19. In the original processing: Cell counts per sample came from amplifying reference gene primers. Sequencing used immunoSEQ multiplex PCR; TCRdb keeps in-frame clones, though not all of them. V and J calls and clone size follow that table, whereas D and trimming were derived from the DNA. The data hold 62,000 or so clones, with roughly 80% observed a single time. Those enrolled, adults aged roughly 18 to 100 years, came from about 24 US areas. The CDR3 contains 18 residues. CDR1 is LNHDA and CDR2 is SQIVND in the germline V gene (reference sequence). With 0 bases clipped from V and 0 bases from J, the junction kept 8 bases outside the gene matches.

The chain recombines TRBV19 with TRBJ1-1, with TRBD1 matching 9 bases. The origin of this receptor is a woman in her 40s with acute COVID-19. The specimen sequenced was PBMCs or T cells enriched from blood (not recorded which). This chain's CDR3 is CASSIDRDRAYMNTEAFF. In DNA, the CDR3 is TGTGCCAGTAGTATAGATCGGGACAGGGCGTACATGAACACTGAAGCTTTCTTT. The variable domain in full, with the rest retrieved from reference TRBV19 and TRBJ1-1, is DGGITQSPKYLFRKEGQNVTLSCEQNLNHDAMYWYRQDPGQGLRLIYYSQIVNDFQKGDIAEGYSVSREKKESFPLTVTSAQKNPTAFYLCASSIDRDRAYMNTEAFFGQGTRLTVV.